This T cell receptor beta chain comes out of a study of T cell changes during pregnancy in multiple sclerosis. Per germline, CDR1 SEHNR and CDR2 FQNEAQ (reference sequence). The CDR3 consists of 13 residues. J was trimmed by 2 bases and V by 5 bases; bases with no gene match: 2. Only in-frame clones appear in the TCRdb table, and some are missing; sequencing was by immunoSEQ multiplex PCR. The table lists under 75,000 clones, roughly 89% of them singletons. The TCR sequence derives from a female donor in good health, enrolled as a control in a pregnancy study. This specimen was peripheral blood, taken in the third trimester of pregnancy. This chain joins TRBV7-9 and TRBJ1-2; 7 bases are shared with TRBD1. CDR3 nucleotides: TGTGCCAGCAGCGTGGGACAGAACTATGGCTACACCTTC. The encoded protein is CASSVGQNYGYTF.